This T cell receptor beta chain was captured by sequencing in a study of HIV-infected patients and healthy controls (dated by TCRdb to between 2013 and 2015). Study-wide context: Whether deep TCR repertoire sequencing of small blood samples from HIV patients could capture immune perturbation and reconstitution was tested in the study.

As regards this clonotype: What this receptor recognizes is not known. Per-base quality was not reported, and no clone a single base away is much larger than it.

Whole blood was used without cell fractionation, so the repertoire reflected all unsorted peripheral T cells. As controls, ten healthy donors without infection were sampled, and four of the ten donors were sampled a second time two to four months later. For RNA extraction, 2 to 2.5 ml of peripheral blood was collected into Tempus tubes. The TURBO-DNase kit was used to remove leftover genomic DNA, and GLOBINclear was used to deplete globin mRNA. Reverse transcription of approximately 530 ng RNA was performed with SuperScript III using primers directed against the alpha and beta constant regions. Separate alpha and beta chain libraries were made by chain-specific third strand synthesis with multiplexing indices. The protocol used a single primer pair to amplify all rearrangements within a chain, which avoided primer bias, and attached molecular barcodes to each cDNA molecule. Purified cDNA was joined by T4 RNA Ligase 1 to a 5' RACE adapter carrying a random hexamer and the SP2 sequencing primer site. With slow temperature ramps used to favor optimal annealing, second strand synthesis was primed from the SP2 site with Phusion polymerase. Each molecule's 12-nucleotide barcode consisted of two random hexamer sequences, both added before amplification and joined together. A brief initial PCR introduced P5 and P7 adapter elements together with a second index, and a roughly 20-cycle amplification PCR using P5s and P7 primers was subsequently performed. Libraries received 25 to 35 PCR cycles in total, were quantified on a Qubit, sized on a Bioanalyzer, and diluted to about 3.9 nM. Sequencing of the normalized libraries was done on an Illumina MiSeq using 2 x 250 paired-end kits. MinElute columns were the means by which the reverse transcription reactions were cleaned up, and the reactions were eluted into around 9.9 ul Tris-Cl. Adapter ligations ran for around 25 hours at 16 degrees C and were afterwards cleaned with AMPure XP beads at a 1:1 ratio. As for the authors' bioinformatics: Demultiplexed FASTQ files were processed with a modified Decombinator that output V, J, insert and barcode information. Sequences that shared a barcode but differed from the dominant sequence were discarded as errors, and original cDNA molecules were estimated by counting barcodes clustered at Levenshtein distance 3. The R packages ineq, vegan, igraph and RCytoscape were used for downstream analyses, with IMGT nomenclature and CDR3 definitions applied. V gene usage was calculated across distinct sequences, with every TCR tallied a single time to avoid skew from clonal expansion. Within a donor, similarity networks joined unique CDR3 amino acid sequences in every case where two of them were separated by a single Levenshtein edit. In the repertoires, a search was made for a compiled set of published HIV-specific CDR3s (roughly 97 alpha, around 710 beta) and CMV-specific CDR3s (under 14 alpha, 253 beta). Random subsampling to size-matched repertoires showed patients' decreased diversity was not caused by their lower sequence numbers. Using fastp trimming at Q25 and MiXCR clonotype assembly, TCRdb reanalyzed the public sequencing data and kept in-frame beta chains. When rows share a CDR3 protein, they turn into one entry using the most common DNA and genes. TCRdb's processing, not the study's, gives the V and J calls here. The sample includes 20,000 to 30,000 distinct CDR3 sequences, with about 8.5% observed a single time. About 4% of the sample lies in the top ten.

Study-level results and caveats: Alpha-chain CDR3s from MAIT cells occurred at high frequency in healthy controls but were severely depleted in HIV+ repertoires. Pairing of alpha and beta chains was not determined in the samples. The study cohorts differed slightly in age and sex profile, but those differences did not account for the observed differences in diversity. Compared with untreated HIV+ repertoires, healthy control repertoires had roughly threefold more distinct CDR3s and higher Shannon diversity. More CDR3s were shared between individuals among healthy controls than among HIV+ patients, as measured by Jaccard index and by the count of highly shared sequences. In the study, no determination of donor HLA types was made. Most CMV-associated CDR3s became more frequent during therapy, although their change was not significant, whereas HIV-associated CDR3s showed a significant decrease in frequency. Eight alpha and eight beta V genes showed significantly different mean usage between HIV-infected patients and controls. Oligoclonality may be reflected in the significantly higher mean Gini indices of HIV-infected repertoires compared with controls. Sequencing depth was restricted by the use of whole blood, which also prevented the dynamics of distinct T-cell subpopulations from being separated. Processing included only sixteen HIV-infected individuals, and this was regarded by the authors as a major limit on how widely the findings apply. In size-matched repertoire data, the apparent post-therapy recovery of the Gini index in HIV-infected patients was not replicated. Differing numbers of distinct sequences in patients and controls hindered comparison, and size-matching assigned excessive weight to rare events in the HIV-infected data.

Sequencing was carried out using blood. The source of this sequence is an adult in good health.

The sequence in DNA is TGTGCCAGCAGCTTAGCGCAGTCAGACACTGAAGCTTTCTTT. Its coded protein is CASSLAQSDTEAFF. The chain employs TRBV7-2 and TRBJ1-1, with the identity of the D gene unclear. The germline V gene gives CDR1 as SGHTA and CDR2 as FQGNSA. V and J are truncated by 0 bases and 3 bases respectively, leaving an intervening sequence of 8 bases. The CDR3 has 14 amino acids, counting the end cysteine and phenylalanine. Of all the DNA, just the CDR3 is kept, 42 bases in frame from base 1.